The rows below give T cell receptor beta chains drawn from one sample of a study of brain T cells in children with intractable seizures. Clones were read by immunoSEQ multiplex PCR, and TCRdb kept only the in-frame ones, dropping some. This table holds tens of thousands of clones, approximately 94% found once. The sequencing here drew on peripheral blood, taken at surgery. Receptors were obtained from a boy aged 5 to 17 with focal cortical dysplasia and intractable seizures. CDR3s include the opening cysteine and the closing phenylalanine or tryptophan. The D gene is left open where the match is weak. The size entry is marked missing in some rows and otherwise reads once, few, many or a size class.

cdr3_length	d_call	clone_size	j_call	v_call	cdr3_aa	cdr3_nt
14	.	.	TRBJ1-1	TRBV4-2	CASSQFRGNTEAFF	TGTGCCAGCAGCCAATTCAGAGGGAACACTGAAGCTTTCTTT
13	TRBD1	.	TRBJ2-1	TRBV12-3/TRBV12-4	CASRGTGRNEQFF	TGTGCCAGCAGGGGGACAGGTCGCAATGAGCAGTTCTTC
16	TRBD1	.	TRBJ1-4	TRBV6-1	CASSEGPGTGGEKLFF	TGTGCCAGCAGTGAGGGGCCCGGGACAGGGGGCGAAAAACTGTTTTTT
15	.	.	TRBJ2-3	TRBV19	CASSITGGSTDTQYF	TGTGCCAGTAGTATAACAGGTGGAAGCACAGATACGCAGTATTTT
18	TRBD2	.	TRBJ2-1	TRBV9	CASSHGLAGVGSYNEQFF	TGTGCCAGCAGCCACGGACTAGCGGGAGTAGGCTCCTACAATGAGCAGTTCTTC
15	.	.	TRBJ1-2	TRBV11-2	CASSLVGQKLYGYTF	TGTGCCAGCAGCTTAGTGGGCCAGAAACTTTATGGCTACACCTTC
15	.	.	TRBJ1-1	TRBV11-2	CASSLGRLGNTEAFF	TGTGCCAGCAGCTTGGGACGCCTGGGGAACACTGAAGCTTTCTTT
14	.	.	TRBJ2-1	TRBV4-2	CASSQDITYNEQFF	TGTGCCAGCAGCCAAGATATAACCTACAATGAGCAGTTCTTC
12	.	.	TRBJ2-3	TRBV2	CASNRRSDTQYF	TGTGCCAGCAACCGAAGATCTGATACGCAGTATTTT
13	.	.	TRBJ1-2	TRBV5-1	CASSLQGPYGYTF	TGCGCCAGCAGCTTACAGGGCCCCTATGGCTACACCTTC
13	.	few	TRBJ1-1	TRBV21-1	CATPEVRPGGAFF	TGTGCCACCCCGGAGGTTAGGCCTGGGGGAGCTTTCTTT
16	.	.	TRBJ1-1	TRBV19	CASRKGTTVMNTEAFF	TGTGCCAGTAGAAAAGGGACAACTGTGATGAACACTGAAGCTTTCTTT
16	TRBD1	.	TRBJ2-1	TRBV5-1	CASTLGTGGLHNEQFF	TGCGCCAGCACCCTGGGGACAGGGGGGCTTCACAATGAGCAGTTCTTC
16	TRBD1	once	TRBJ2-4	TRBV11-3	CASSLGGTGPENIQYF	TGTGCCAGCAGCTTAGGGGGGACAGGACCCGAAAACATTCAGTACTTC
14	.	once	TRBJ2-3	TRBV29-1	CSVGPDTDPDTQYF	TGCAGCGTGGGCCCGGATACGGACCCAGATACGCAGTATTTT
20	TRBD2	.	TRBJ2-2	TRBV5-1	CASSSGAPGLADLLTGELFF	TGCGCCAGCAGCTCGGGAGCCCCGGGACTAGCGGATCTCCTCACCGGGGAGCTGTTTTTT
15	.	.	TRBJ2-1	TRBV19	CASSLAVAPYNEQFF	TGTGCCAGTAGTTTGGCAGTTGCCCCCTACAATGAGCAGTTCTTC